The 23 T cell receptor beta chains below all came from one sample that was sequenced in a study of glioma-infiltrating T cells after dendritic cell vaccination listed by TCRdb under 2016. The receptor library was made with the immunoSEQ multiplex PCR assay. Not all clones reach the TCRdb copy of this immuneACCESS table, which keeps in-frame sequences only. Checked studies attribute under half of the gap to unresolved V genes and leave the rest unexplained. Counted in this sample were fewer than 110,000 clones; around 81% of them appeared once. The ten largest account for approximately 12% of the sample. The source was blood, collected before dendritic cell vaccination. The receptors originated from a human donor with glioblastoma.

This chain uses TRBV5-1 with TRBJ2-1; a possible D gene is TRBD2 (5 bases). The CDR3 is made up of 15 amino acids. Germline lookup yields CDR1 SGHRS and CDR2 YFSETQ. V was shortened by 1 base and J by 5 bases, with 13 bases between the two germline ends. The CDR3 spells CASSLSGGGHNEQFF. CDR3 in DNA: TGCGCCAGCAGCTTGTCAGGTGGAGGACACAATGAGCAGTTCTTC. The whole variable domain, filled in from reference TRBV5-1 and TRBJ2-1, reads KAGVTQTPRYLIKTRGQQVTLSCSPISGHRSVSWYQQTPGQGLQFLFEYFSETQRNKGNFPGRFSGRQFSNSRSEMNVSTLELGDSALYLCASSLSGGGHNEQFFGPGTRLTVL.

This clone has a handful of counts. The rearrangement links TRBV18 to TRBJ1-2, with TRBD1 matching over 10 bases. The trim removed 5 bases at V and 4 bases at J, leaving 10 bases unmatched. In germline, CDR1 is KGHSH, CDR2 LQKENI. This CDR3 spans 16 amino acids. CDR3 in amino acids: CASSAGDRGRSYGYTF. CDR3 DNA: TGTGCCAGCTCAGCGGGCGACAGGGGGCGCAGCTATGGCTACACCTTC.

The chain is built from TRBV27 and TRBJ2-7; perhaps TRBD1 as D (6 bases). The V gene lost 3 bases and the J gene lost 0 bases, with 15 bases spanning the gap. CDR3 size: 16 residues. Germline lookup yields CDR1 MNHEY and CDR2 SMNVEV (reference sequence). CDR3: CASSFLKGDRSYEQYF. CDR3 nucleotide sequence: TGTGCCAGCAGTTTTCTGAAGGGGGACCGCTCCTACGAGCAGTACTTC.

This chain connects TRBV4-2 to TRBJ1-1; 7 nucleotides line up with TRBD1. This CDR3 has 14 residues. CDR1 is LGHNA, CDR2 YNFKEQ, per germline. The V and J ends lost 4 bases and 0 bases, in that order; junction bases with no gene match: 2. In nucleotides, the CDR3 is TGTGCCAGCAGCCTGACAGGGATGAACACTGAAGCTTTCTTT. Translating gives CASSLTGMNTEAFF.

A few counts support this clone. This chain joins TRBV4-2 and TRBJ1-1, with TRBD1 as a possible D gene (6 bases). V dropped 7 bases and J dropped 4 bases, with 7 bases sitting between them. The CDR3 covers 11 residues. Per the germline V gene, CDR1 is LGHNA and CDR2 is YNFKEQ. The CDR3: CASTRGTEAFF. The CDR3 nucleotides are TGTGCCAGCACCAGGGGCACTGAAGCTTTCTTT.

V usage is TRBV19 and J usage is TRBJ1-2; perhaps TRBD1 as D (5 bases). V lost 5 bases and J lost 0, with 13 bases in between. The CDR3 covers 15 residues. From germline, CDR1 is LNHDA and CDR2 SQIVND (reference sequence). The CDR3 region is CASSRGTTSNYGYTF. As DNA, the CDR3 is TGTGCCAGTAGTCGGGGGACGACATCTAACTATGGCTACACCTTC.

The CDR3 spells CASSRDRGMVIQYF. DNA of the CDR3: TGTGCCAGCAGCCGGGACAGGGGAATGGTCATTCAGTACTTC. The V call is TRBV7-3, the J call TRBJ2-4; 10 bases are shared with TRBD1. The CDR3 totals 14 residues. The germline V gene has CDR1 SGHTA and CDR2 FQGTGA. The V and J ends lost 5 bases and 9 bases, in that order; junction bases with no gene match: 7.

Worth noting for this clone: Compared with germline, one end of the junction differs, possibly owing to a read error. The same CDR3 is also encoded by other DNA sequences in this sample. CDR3 in amino acids: CASSQNRVSTTEAFF. The CDR3 coding sequence is TGCGCCAGCAGTCAAAACAGGGTCTCGACCACTGAAGCCTTCTTT. The chain uses TRBV5-1 and TRBJ1-1, with TRBD1 as a possible D gene (6 bases). The CDR3 totals 15 residues. CDR1 and CDR2 (germline): SGHRS, YFSETQ.

J is TRBJ2-2 and V is TRBV12-5; TRBD1 might be the D (6 bases). Trimming shortened V by 5 bases and J by 5 bases, and 15 bases separated the two germline ends. The CDR3 totals 15 residues. The germline gives CDR1 LGHNT, CDR2 FRNRAP. The CDR3 spells CASGIKQGTTGELFF. CDR3 bases: TGTGCTAGTGGTATCAAACAGGGAACGACCGGGGAGCTGTTTTTT.

V usage is TRBV21-1 and J usage is TRBJ1-6; TRBD1 is the table's D call, not checked against the DNA. TRBV21-1 corresponds to a pseudogene. There are 18 residues in the CDR3. As DNA, the CDR3 is TGTGCCAGCAGCAAAGATTTCCGGACAGGGTTAAATAATTCACCCCTCCACTTT. Its protein is CASSKDFRTGLNNSPLHF.

The V and J genes are TRBV7-2 and TRBJ1-5, with D hard to call. The CDR3 has 15 amino acids. Germline assignment: CDR1 SGHTA and CDR2 FQGNSA. V shed 0 bases and J shed 3 bases, with 9 bases lying between them. The CDR3 loop is CASSLAGQDNQPQHF. CDR3 nucleotide sequence: TGTGCCAGCAGCTTAGCGGGCCAAGACAATCAGCCCCAGCATTTT.

The V and J genes are TRBV7-8 and TRBJ2-2; 8 nucleotides line up with TRBD2. The CDR3 loop spans 16 amino acids. Germline trimming cut 5 bases from V and 0 bases from J; bases unmatched to any gene: 5. Per germline, CDR1 SGHVS and CDR2 FQNEAQ. DNA of the CDR3: TGTGCCAGCAGCCTCGGGGGGGGGCCGAACACCGGGGAGCTGTTTTTT. This gives the protein CASSLGGGPNTGELFF.

This CDR3 is CASSVDGGGVDTQYF. The DNA for the CDR3 is TGTGCCAGCAGCGTAGACGGCGGGGGGGTGGATACGCAGTATTTT. J is TRBJ2-3 and V is TRBV9; TRBD2 aligns across 9 bases. The CDR3 length is 15 residues. From germline, CDR1 is SGDLS and CDR2 YYNGEE. Trimming removed 0 bases from V and 6 bases from J; junction bases left unmatched: 5.

The chain uses TRBV19 and TRBJ2-5; D call uncertain. Germline values: CDR1 LNHDA, CDR2 SQIVND (reference sequence). Deletions cut 5 bases from V and 4 bases from J, with 17 bases between. The CDR3 spans 15 residues. The CDR3 DNA reads as TGTGCCAGTAGTCCACGTTTTGGCGCGGTAGAGACCCAGTACTTC. The encoded protein is CASSPRFGAVETQYF.

This clone appeared a single time. This chain uses TRBV25-1 with TRBJ2-1; the match to TRBD2 covers 11 bases. This CDR3 is 13 amino acids long. Germline lookup yields CDR1 MGHDK and CDR2 SYGVNS. V trimming: 4 bases; J trimming: 10 bases; junction bases outside the gene matches: 3. This chain's CDR3 is CASSVPSGGEQFF. The CDR3 DNA reads as TGTGCCAGCAGTGTACCTAGCGGGGGGGAGCAGTTCTTC. Complete variable domain (other parts from reference TRBV25-1 and TRBJ2-1): EADIYQTPRYLVIGTGKKITLECSQTMGHDKMYWYQQDPGMELHLIHYSYGVNSTEKGDLSSESTVSRIRTEHFPLTLESARPSHTSQYLCASSVPSGGEQFFGPGTRLTVL.

This clone was observed once. The rearrangement links TRBV5-1 to TRBJ2-1; 8 positions agree with TRBD1. Trimming removed 4 bases from V and 7 bases from J; junction bases left unmatched: 10. The CDR3 totals 15 residues. In germline, CDR1 is SGHRS, CDR2 YFSETQ. CDR3 in amino acids: CASSRRAGGENEQFF. Here the CDR3 DNA reads TGCGCCAGCAGCCGGAGGGCAGGGGGCGAGAATGAGCAGTTCTTC.

The chain joins TRBV5-8 to TRBJ2-5; TRBD2 is a possible D gene (5 bases). Germline V CDR1 and CDR2: SGHTS, YDEGEE. V was trimmed by 2 bases and J by 5 bases, leaving 10 bases between them. The CDR3 runs 13 residues. The CDR3 bases are TGTGCCAGCAGCTTCGGGGTTAGGGAGACCCAGTACTTC. Translation gives CASSFGVRETQYF.

The rearrangement uses TRBV5-6 and TRBJ1-1, with D unresolved. Per germline, CDR1 SGHDT and CDR2 YYEEEE. V gave up 0 bases and J gave up 4 bases, with 10 bases separating them. The CDR3 is made up of 14 amino acids. CDR3 protein: CASSLVRVSTEAFF. The CDR3 DNA is TGTGCCAGCAGCTTGGTACGGGTCTCCACTGAAGCTTTCTTT.

V usage is TRBV2 and J usage is TRBJ1-1; 7 bases map to TRBD1. Looked up from germline, CDR1 is SNHLY and CDR2 is FYNNEI. The CDR3 is 12 residues long. The V gene end was trimmed by 2 bases and the J gene end by 6 bases; junction bases not matched to a gene: 0. In DNA form, the CDR3 reads TGTGCCAGCAGTGAAAGGGGGCCTGAAGCTTTCTTT. Translated: CASSERGPEAFF.

The chain combines TRBV30 with TRBJ1-6, with TRBD1 matching 7 bases. CDR1 and CDR2 from the germline V gene are GTSNPN and SVGIG (reference sequence). V trimming: 1 base; J trimming: 0 bases; junction bases outside the gene matches: 6. The CDR3 extends over 17 amino acids. The CDR3 region is CAWSEAGGSSYNSPLHF. CDR3 nucleotide sequence: TGTGCCTGGAGTGAGGCAGGGGGGAGCTCCTATAATTCACCCCTCCACTTT.

The rearrangement uses TRBV11-2 and TRBJ2-7; D not resolved. Germline V lookup: CDR1 SGHAT, CDR2 FQNNGV. Deletions cut 2 bases from V and 0 bases from J, with 17 bases between. This CDR3 comprises 17 residues. This CDR3 is CASSLYPEALTSYEQYF. CDR3 sequence (DNA): TGTGCCAGCAGCTTATACCCTGAGGCTTTAACCTCCTACGAGCAGTACTTC.

The rearrangement joins TRBV4-1 to TRBJ1-2; the D gene is possibly TRBD1 (6 bases). This CDR3 spans 13 amino acids. Per germline, CDR1 MGHRA and CDR2 YSYEKL. V lost 3 bases and J lost 4, with 9 bases in between. This CDR3 reads CASSQQGIYGYTF. In DNA, the CDR3 is TGCGCCAGCAGCCAGCAGGGGATCTATGGCTACACCTTC.

The J gene is TRBJ2-5, the V gene TRBV6-1; 8 nucleotides line up with TRBD2. CDR1 is MNHNS and CDR2 is SASEGT in the germline V gene. The CDR3 consists of 14 residues. Germline trimming cut 8 bases from V and 5 bases from J; bases unmatched to any gene: 10. For the CDR3, the DNA is TGTGCCAGCGCCTTGACGACGGGGGGGGAGACCCAGTACTTC. Translated: CASALTTGGETQYF.